The 13 T cell receptor beta chains below were found in one sample sequenced in a study of PD-L1 blockade in urothelial cancer. The time point: pretreatment peripheral blood. Here immunoSEQ multiplex PCR was the method, and the copy in TCRdb shows in-frame clones only, minus some. The profile shows about 56,000 clones, about 85% of them singletons. The sequencing here drew on PBMCs, taken around atezolizumab (anti-PD-L1) treatment. The receptors derive from a man in his 70s with urothelial cancer.

This clone occurred a few times. In DNA form, the CDR3 reads TGTGCCAGCAGCTTATGGACTAGCGGGGGAATTTACAATGAGCAGTTCTTC. It yields the protein CASSLWTSGGIYNEQFF. The chain employs TRBV11-2 and TRBJ2-1, with 13 positions matching TRBD2. The CDR3 is 17 residues long. J gave up 4 bases and V 2 bases, and 5 bases lay outside the gene matches. Germline V lookup: CDR1 SGHAT, CDR2 FQNNGV.

The chain carries TRBV29-1 and TRBJ1-2; the match to TRBD1 covers 8 bases. This CDR3 region has 13 residues. V was clipped by 5 bases and J by 8 bases; unmatched bases: 10. Per germline, CDR1 SQVTM and CDR2 ANQGSEA. CDR3 coding DNA: TGCAGCGTTTATACAGGGGGGAGAGGGGGCTACACCTTC. Its protein is CSVYTGGRGGYTF.

This clone appeared once. The V call is TRBV6-5, the J call TRBJ1-1; D uncertain. From germline, CDR1 is MNHEY and CDR2 SVGAGI. The V gene lost 2 bases and the J gene lost 4 bases, with 11 bases spanning the gap. CDR3 size: 14 residues. CDR3 sequence: CASSYRPGSTEAFF. The CDR3 DNA reads as TGTGCCAGCAGTTACCGTCCGGGGAGCACTGAAGCTTTCTTT.

This rearrangement joins TRBV9 to TRBJ2-2, with TRBD2 as a possible D gene (5 bases). Trimming removed 0 bases from V and 7 bases from J, with 7 bases in between. CDR3 length: 13 residues. Germline CDR1 SGDLS, CDR2 YYNGEE. The CDR3 bases are TGTGCCAGCAGCGTAGGTGCGGGCGGGGAGCTGTTTTTT. This gives the protein CASSVGAGGELFF.

The rearrangement links TRBV2 to TRBJ2-5, with 7 bases identical to TRBD2. Germline-derived CDR1 and CDR2 are SNHLY and FYNNEI. The CDR3 runs to 13 residues. The CDR3 loop is CAMGEGRKETQYF. CDR3 bases: TGTGCGATGGGGGAGGGGAGAAAAGAGACCCAGTACTTC.

This chain joins TRBV19 and TRBJ2-7, with D perhaps TRBD1 (6 bases). V lost 3 bases, J lost 6 bases, and 21 bases lay in between. There are 16 residues in the CDR3. The germline V gene encodes CDR1 LNHDA and CDR2 SQIVND (reference sequence). CDR3 region: CASSIRAGVLPREQYF. Here the CDR3 DNA reads TGTGCCAGTAGTATCAGGGCAGGGGTCCTCCCACGCGAGCAGTACTTC.

This rearrangement joins TRBV5-1 to TRBJ1-1; 7 nucleotides match TRBD1. CDR1 is SGHRS, CDR2 YFSETQ, per germline. Trimming at V came to 4 bases and at J to 2 bases, leaving 5 bases not matched to a gene. The CDR3 has 14 amino acids. The CDR3 spells CASSPRTGNTEAFF. The CDR3 DNA reads TGCGCCAGCAGCCCGAGGACAGGAAACACTGAAGCTTTCTTT.

This rearrangement joins TRBV28 to TRBJ2-2, with a tentative D call TRBD2 (6 bases). V was shortened by 9 bases and J by 0 bases, with 11 bases between the two germline ends. CDR1 MDHEN and CDR2 SYDVKM come from the germline V gene. The CDR3 is 14 residues long. The CDR3: CASGDSPNTGELFF. The CDR3 nucleotides read TGTGCCAGTGGGGACTCGCCGAACACCGGGGAGCTGTTTTTT. The full variable domain, rest sourced from reference TRBV28 and TRBJ2-2, is DVKVTQSSRYLVKRTGEKVFLECVQDMDHENMFWYRQDPGLGLRLIYFSYDVKMKEKGDIPEGYSVSREKKERFSLILESASTNQTSMYLCASGDSPNTGELFFGEGSRLTVL.

The rearrangement joins TRBV5-5 to TRBJ2-3; 8 nucleotides agree with TRBD2. Germline V gene data show CDR1 as SGHKS and CDR2 as YYEKEE (reference sequence). V was pared by 5 bases and J by 14 bases, with 19 bases of the junction left unmatched. This CDR3 has 15 amino acids. Here the CDR3 reads CASSIGREVHRYAYF. The CDR3 DNA reads TGTGCCAGCAGTATTGGGCGGGAGGTGCACAGATACGCGTATTTT.

V gene TRBV5-1 combines with J gene TRBJ1-1; 8 bases line up with TRBD1. CDR3 size: 16 residues. J gave up 1 base and V 0 bases, and 5 bases lay outside the gene matches. The germline V gene has CDR1 SGHRS and CDR2 YFSETQ. The CDR3 region has the DNA TGCGCCAGCAGCTTGGAAGGACAGGGATGGAACACTGAAGCTTTCTTT. Encoded protein: CASSLEGQGWNTEAFF.

This clone has just one count. This chain joins TRBV10-2 and TRBJ2-3; D perhaps matches TRBD1 (5 bases). V was shortened by 4 bases and J by 2 bases, with 10 bases between the two germline ends. This CDR3 region has 14 residues. CDR1 is WSHSY and CDR2 is SAAADI in the germline V gene. CDR3 in DNA: TGCGCCAGCAGTGGCCAGGGTTACACAGATACGCAGTATTTT. It codes for CASSGQGYTDTQYF.

The rearrangement uses TRBV28 and TRBJ2-7; 16 nucleotides match TRBD2. The CDR3 covers 16 residues. Unmatched junction bases numbered 9, after V lost 6 bases and J lost 7 bases. The V gene's germline CDR1 is MDHEN and CDR2 SYDVKM. The CDR3 protein is CASSLGLAGGPREQYF. The CDR3 DNA reads TGTGCCAGCAGCCTGGGACTAGCGGGAGGGCCGAGGGAGCAGTACTTC.

The chain combines TRBV5-1 with TRBJ2-5; no reliable D call. The CDR3 has 13 amino acids. Trimming took off 1 base at V and 5 bases at J, with 9 bases between the two ends. Germline loops: CDR1 SGHRS, CDR2 YFSETQ. The CDR3 spells CASSLTYTETQYF. The DNA of the CDR3 is TGCGCCAGCAGCTTGACGTATACTGAGACCCAGTACTTC.